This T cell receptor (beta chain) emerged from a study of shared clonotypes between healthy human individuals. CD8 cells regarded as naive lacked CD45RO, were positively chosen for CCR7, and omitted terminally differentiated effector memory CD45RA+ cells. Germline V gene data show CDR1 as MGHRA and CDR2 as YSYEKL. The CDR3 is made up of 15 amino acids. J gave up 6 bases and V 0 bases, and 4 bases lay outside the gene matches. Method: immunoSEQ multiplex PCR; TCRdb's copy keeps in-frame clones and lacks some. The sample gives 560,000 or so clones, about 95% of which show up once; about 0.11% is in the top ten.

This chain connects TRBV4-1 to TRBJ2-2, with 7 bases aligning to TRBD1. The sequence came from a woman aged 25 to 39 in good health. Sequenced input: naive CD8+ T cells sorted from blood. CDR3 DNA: TGCGCCAGCAGCCAAGATCAGGGGGTGGCCGGGGAGCTGTTTTTT. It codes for CASSQDQGVAGELFF.